The clone carrying this T cell receptor beta chain was picked up a small number of times. What it binds is unknown. This sample is part of a study of post-analysis software for immune sequencing data. Whole-study results and caveats: Five or six TRBV segments were significantly more frequent in patients than in controls. TRBV5-6, TRBV5-1 and TRBV20-1 were among these segments.

Unique molecular identifiers featured in each of the TCR beta cDNA libraries. TCRdb passed the PCR reads through MiXCR, listing each CDR3 protein once. Of 350,000 to 450,000 distinct CDR3 sequences listed, approximately 39% are singletons. Per germline, CDR1 MNHEY and CDR2 SMNVEV (reference sequence). This CDR3 has 15 residues. V shed 1 base and J shed 12 bases, with 19 bases lying between them. Sequencing was done on a sample of blood. This clonotype was sampled from a girl under 10 years old with multiple sclerosis. The chain carries TRBV27 and TRBJ2-1; D is undetermined. CDR3 region: CASSLWVEQPSPQFF. In DNA form, the CDR3 reads TGTGCCAGCAGTTTATGGGTGGAACAGCCCTCCCCGCAGTTCTTC.